This T cell receptor beta chain appears in the sequencing data of a study of T cell repertoires and Cas9 in healthy adults. In the study overall: Characterization of SpCas9-reactive CD4 and CD8 T cells covered multi-effector potency, cytotoxicity and lineage. Findings and limits, study-wide: SpCas9-reactive effector T cells were reportedly restrained in vitro by SpCas9-reactive regulatory T cells.

With V trimmed by 5 bases and J by 3 bases, 11 bases remained unmatched. This CDR3 region has 16 residues. Looked up from germline, CDR1 is SNHLY and CDR2 is FYNNEI. The method was immunoSEQ multiplex PCR; TCRdb's version includes in-frame clones alone and lacks a portion of them. This table holds approximately 23,000 clones, about 90% found once. Points on this clone: Its specificity is unknown.

The chain uses TRBV2 and TRBJ1-1, with 8 nucleotides matching TRBD1. Sequencing used CD4+ effector T cells (CD127+, CD25-, CD137-, CD154-) from PBMCs; culture status not recorded. The TCR comes from a human donor in good health. As DNA, the CDR3 is TGTGCCAGCAGTCCCCTCCCAGGGGGCAGGGACACTGAAGCTTTCTTT. Its protein product is CASSPLPGGRDTEAFF.